This T cell receptor beta chain was retrieved from a study of control samples from healthy donors and cancer patients. The assay was immunoSEQ multiplex PCR, and TCRdb's table has in-frame clones only and misses some. The sample lists 200,000 to 250,000 clones, roughly 94% occurring once. Germline values: CDR1 KGHSH, CDR2 LQKENI. The CDR3 consists of 16 residues. Trimming removed 3 bases from V and 7 bases from J; junction bases left unmatched: 9. This receptor was taken from a man between 45 and 60 years old in good health. V is TRBV18 and J is TRBJ2-2, with 9 bases identical to TRBD1. The sequenced material came from blood. CDR3 protein: CASSPLRDRAGGELFF. CDR3 DNA sequence: TGTGCCAGCTCACCTTTGAGGGACAGGGCTGGCGGGGAGCTGTTTTTT.